This paragraph reports one T cell receptor (beta chain). The antigen it recognizes is unknown. No base qualities exist here, and no much larger clone lies one base off it. This specimen belongs to a study of PD-L1 blockade in urothelial cancer (dated 2017 in TCRdb). Background for the entire study: Every patient began therapy in the mid-2010s and was given atezolizumab 1,200 mg intravenously every 3 weeks. Durable clinical benefit was achieved by nine patients but not by the remaining 20. Pretreatment tumor samples and matched peripheral blood, collected serially before and after atezolizumab treatment, underwent TCR sequencing. A median of 141,255 T cells and 83,000 or so unique TCRs was obtained from blood samples, and a median clonality of roughly 0.082 was observed. In the same patients, pretreatment tumors underwent whole exome sequencing and RNA sequencing in addition to TCR sequencing. Patients had an ECOG performance status of 0 or 1 and had received between 0 and 3 prior chemotherapy regimens. About nine tenths of the roughly 29 patients were identified as males with urothelial cancer of bladder origin, and a prior smoking history was reported by 18 of 29 patients. Durable clinical benefit meant progression-free survival longer than 6 months, and TCR features were also tested against progression-free and overall survival. Blood samples were analyzed 3 weeks after the start of treatment (second dose) and 6 weeks after the start of treatment. Somatic, immune and clinical correlates of response to PD-L1 blockade with atezolizumab in urothelial cancer were the focus of an exploratory multi-omic analysis. Pretreatment blood TCR-seq was available for about 30 patients, at least one posttreatment blood collection was obtained for about 24 patients, and tumor TCR-seq was available for about 24 patients.

Synthetic TCR analog templates were spiked into each PCR to estimate absolute template abundance from read counts. The immunoSEQ assay used bias-controlled V and J gene primers to amplify TCRbeta CDR3 regions from genomic DNA. Sequencing of rearranged TCRbeta segments was performed at approximately 20X coverage. The authors' pipeline ran thus. Clustering was used to correct sequencing errors, and CDR3s were annotated against IMGT to assign V, D and J genes. Out-of-frame and stop-codon sequences were excluded, and only productive TCRbeta rearrangements were used in downstream analyses. Clonality was computed as one minus Shannon entropy normalized by the log of the number of unique productive sequences. Clones differing between time points or between blood and tumor were identified using Fisher's exact test with Benjamini-Hochberg correction, with an adjusted p below 0.01 applied as the threshold. TCRdb obtained this table from immuneACCESS and retained in-frame rearrangements with V and J assigned. These tables miss some clones; where compared with another copy, unresolved V genes account for less than half of the shortfall, and the remainder is unexplained. V, J and clone size are taken as reported in that table, and D and trimming were inferred from the DNA itself. This sample comprises fewer than 130,000 clones, over 75% of them detected only once. In total, the top ten clones hold about 2.2% of the sample.

CDR3 length: 16 amino acids, cysteine to phenylalanine. Only the CDR3 portion is preserved as DNA: 48 bases, with reading frame beginning at the first base. Germline trimming amounts to 5 bases on V and 7 bases on J, with 15 as the count of junction bases outside the gene matches. The germline V gene gives CDR1 as MDHEN and CDR2 as SYDVKM. A cohort of more than 25 patients with locally advanced or metastatic urothelial carcinoma, treated at Memorial Sloan Kettering on a trial protocol, was included. Peripheral blood mononuclear cells were collected pretreatment and during treatment, at between 1 and 8 total time points per patient. The Qiagen DNeasy Blood extraction kit was used to purify genomic DNA from total PBMCs and tumor samples. PBMCs were collected pretreatment and during treatment, and were isolated and stored as previously described. Overall results and qualifications from the work: A pretreatment peripheral blood TCR clonality below the median was linked to improved progression-free and overall survival. Small sample size (n of about 30) and many exploratory analyses mean the results are intended to be hypothesis-generating. Among patients with durable benefit, tumor-associated TCR clones showed greater expansion in peripheral blood 3 weeks after treatment started (n of about 20, p = 0.022).

The sample here was PBMCs, taken around atezolizumab (anti-PD-L1) treatment. The V gene is TRBV28 and the J gene is TRBJ1-2, with 8 bases aligning to TRBD1. This TCR was sampled from a man in his fifties or sixties with urothelial cancer. The nucleotide sequence reads as follows: TGTGCCAGCAGTATTGGACAGGGCGTAATGGGCTCTGGCTACACCTTC. This sequence encodes CASSIGQGVMGSGYTF.